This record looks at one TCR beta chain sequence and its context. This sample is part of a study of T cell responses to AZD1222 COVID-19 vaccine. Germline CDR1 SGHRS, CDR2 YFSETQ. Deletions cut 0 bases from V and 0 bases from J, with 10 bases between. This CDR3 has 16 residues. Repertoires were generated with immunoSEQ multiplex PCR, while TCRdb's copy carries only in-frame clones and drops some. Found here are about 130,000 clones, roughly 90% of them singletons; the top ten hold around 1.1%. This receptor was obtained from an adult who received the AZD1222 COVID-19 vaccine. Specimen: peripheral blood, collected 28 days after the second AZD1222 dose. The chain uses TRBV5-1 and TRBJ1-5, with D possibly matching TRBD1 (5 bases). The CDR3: CASSLGVGASNQPQHF. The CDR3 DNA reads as TGCGCCAGCAGCTTGGGTGTTGGGGCTAGCAATCAGCCCCAGCATTTT. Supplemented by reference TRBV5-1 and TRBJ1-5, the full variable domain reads KAGVTQTPRYLIKTRGQQVTLSCSPISGHRSVSWYQQTPGQGLQFLFEYFSETQRNKGNFPGRFSGRQFSNSRSEMNVSTLELGDSALYLCASSLGVGASNQPQHFGDGTRLSIL.